This TCR beta chain originates from a study of T-cell reconstitution after alpha-beta-depleted transplantation in children. Molecular barcoding with unique molecular identifiers was used for the TCRbeta library. TCRdb called the PCR reads again in MiXCR, with one record for every CDR3 protein. The sample comprises 100,000 or so distinct CDR3 sequences, 15% to 17% of which are singletons, and about 18% rests with the top ten. The clonotype originates from a male patient aged 2 to 10 who had a stem cell transplant for acute lymphoblastic leukemia, so the T cells may come from the graft donor. This material consisted of PBMCs, mostly from graft donor cells, taken 180 days after TCRalphabeta/CD19-depleted stem cell transplant.

CDR3 protein: CSAREMGNEQFF. The CDR3 bases are TGCAGTGCCAGGGAAATGGGCAATGAGCAGTTCTTC. The rearrangement joins TRBV20-1 to TRBJ2-1, with D possibly TRBD1 on 5 matching bases. V was cut by 6 bases and J by 6 bases, with 12 bases left in between. The CDR3 contains 12 residues. The germline CDR1 and CDR2 sequences are DFQATT and SNEGSKA (reference sequence).